Listed here are 2 T cell receptor beta chains from one sample, sequenced in a study of blood T cells in healthy people across ages. Sample-barcoded 5' priming and a J-beta primer mix drove a second PCR of about 6 to 12 cycles. TCRdb independently ran MiXCR on the 5' RACE reads; one entry per CDR3 protein. This table holds some 940,000 distinct CDR3 sequences, roughly 28% found once. The same sample was also used in a study of T cells of mothers and their children.

Sequenced material: blood. These receptor sequences come from a woman aged 40-49 years in good health.

There are many counts of this clonotype. The chain links TRBV6-2 or TRBV6-3 to TRBJ2-7, with 10 bases that match TRBD2. After removal of 5 bases from V and 3 bases from J, the junction contained 7 bases not matched to a gene. The CDR3 runs 15 residues. From germline, CDR1 is MNHEY and CDR2 SVGEGT. CDR3 sequence: CASSQTSGSIYEQYF. The CDR3 bases are TGTGCCAGCAGTCAGACTAGCGGGTCTATCTACGAGCAGTACTTC.

This clonotype has at least ten counts. The chain recombines TRBV28 with TRBJ1-1; 8 bases line up with TRBD1. Trimming at V came to 6 bases and at J to 1 base, leaving 4 bases not matched to a gene. The length of the CDR3 is 14 residues. Per germline, CDR1 MDHEN and CDR2 SYDVKM. As DNA, the CDR3 is TGTGCCAGCAGGAGGACAGGGAGGAACACTGAAGCTTTCTTT. Amino acids: CASRRTGRNTEAFF.